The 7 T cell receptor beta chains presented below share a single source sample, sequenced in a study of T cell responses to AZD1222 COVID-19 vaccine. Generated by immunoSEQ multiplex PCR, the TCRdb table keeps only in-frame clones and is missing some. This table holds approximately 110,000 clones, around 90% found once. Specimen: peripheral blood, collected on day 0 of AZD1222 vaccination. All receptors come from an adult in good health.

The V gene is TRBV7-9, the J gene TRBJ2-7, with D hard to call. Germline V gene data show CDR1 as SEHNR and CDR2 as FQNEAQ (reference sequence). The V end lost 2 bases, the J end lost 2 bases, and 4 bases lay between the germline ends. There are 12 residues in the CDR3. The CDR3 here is CASSLTAYEQYF. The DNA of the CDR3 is TGTGCCAGCAGCTTAACTGCCTACGAGCAGTACTTC.

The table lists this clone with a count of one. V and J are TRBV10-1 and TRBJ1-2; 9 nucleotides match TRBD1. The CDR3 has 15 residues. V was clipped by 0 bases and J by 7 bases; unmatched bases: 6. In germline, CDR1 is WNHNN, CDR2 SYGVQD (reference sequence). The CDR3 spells CASSESRDRAFGYTF. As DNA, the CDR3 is TGCGCCAGCAGTGAGTCCCGGGACAGGGCGTTTGGCTACACCTTC.

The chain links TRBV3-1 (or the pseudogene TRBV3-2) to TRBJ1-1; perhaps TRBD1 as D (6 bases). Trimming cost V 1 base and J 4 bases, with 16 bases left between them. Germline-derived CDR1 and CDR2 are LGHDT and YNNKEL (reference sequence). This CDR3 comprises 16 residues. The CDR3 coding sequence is TGTGCCAGCAGCCAAGGGGGGCCCAGGTACGGCACTGAAGCTTTCTTT. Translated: CASSQGGPRYGTEAFF.

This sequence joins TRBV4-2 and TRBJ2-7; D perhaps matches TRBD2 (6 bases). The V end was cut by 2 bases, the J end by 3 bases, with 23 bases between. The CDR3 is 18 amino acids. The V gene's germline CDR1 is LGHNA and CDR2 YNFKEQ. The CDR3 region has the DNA TGTGCCAGCAGCCAAATTGGCCCGGCCGGGACTGGGAACTACGAGCAGTACTTC. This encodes CASSQIGPAGTGNYEQYF.

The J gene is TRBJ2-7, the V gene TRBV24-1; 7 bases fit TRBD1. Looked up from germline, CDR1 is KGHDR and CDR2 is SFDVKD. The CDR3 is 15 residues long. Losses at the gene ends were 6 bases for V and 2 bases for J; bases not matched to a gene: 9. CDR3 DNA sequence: TGTGCCACCAGTCACCCGGGACAGAATCCCTACGAGCAGTACTTC. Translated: CATSHPGQNPYEQYF.

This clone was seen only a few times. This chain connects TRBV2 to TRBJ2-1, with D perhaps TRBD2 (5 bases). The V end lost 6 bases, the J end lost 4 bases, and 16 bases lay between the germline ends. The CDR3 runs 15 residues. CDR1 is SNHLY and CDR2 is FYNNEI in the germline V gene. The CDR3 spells CASRASGLTYNEQFF. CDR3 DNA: TGTGCCAGCAGGGCATCTGGACTCACTTACAATGAGCAGTTCTTC.

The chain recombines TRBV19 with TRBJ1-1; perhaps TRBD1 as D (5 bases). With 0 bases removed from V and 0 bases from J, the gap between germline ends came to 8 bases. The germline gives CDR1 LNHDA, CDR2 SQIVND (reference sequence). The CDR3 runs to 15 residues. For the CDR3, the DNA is TGTGCCAGTAGTATAGAAGGGGTAATGAACACTGAAGCTTTCTTT. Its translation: CASSIEGVMNTEAFF.